A selection of T cell receptor beta chains follows, all from one sample in a study of cytomegalovirus exposure and HLA in healthy donors. The protocol was immunoSEQ multiplex PCR, while the TCRdb copy is restricted to in-frame clones and leaves out a portion. The sample lists approximately 120,000 clones, 69% occurring once. The specimen was PBMCs. The receptors derive from a woman in her seventies in good health and CMV-seropositive. The CDR3 runs from the conserved cysteine through the conserved F or W. The order of the fields is clone size, V gene, D gene, J gene, CDR3 DNA, CDR3 protein. A D gene is named only where the DNA matches it firmly. Clone size is shown for a subset of rows, as once, few, many or a class of expanded clone.

-,TRBV15,-,TRBJ2-3,TGTGCCACCAGCGTTGGACAAAGCACAGATACGCAGTATTTT,CATSVGQSTDTQYF
-,TRBV6-5,TRBD1,TRBJ1-2,TGTGCCAGCAGGGGGACAGGGGAGGTATTTGGCTACACCTTC,CASRGTGEVFGYTF
-,TRBV27,-,TRBJ2-2,TGTGCCAGCAGAGGGGCAGGGGTACGAAACACCGGGGAGCTGTTTTTT,CASRGAGVRNTGELFF
-,TRBV2,TRBD2,TRBJ2-3,TGTGCCAGCAGCTGGAGCGGGACTGTTGCATCAGATACGCAGTATTTT,CASSWSGTVASDTQYF
-,TRBV27,TRBD2,TRBJ2-5,TGTGCCAGCAGTTTATCGGGGATAGCGGGGATTCAAGAGACCCAGTACTTC,CASSLSGIAGIQETQYF
-,TRBV6-5,-,TRBJ1-4,TGTGCCAGCAGTACAGGGAGGGTGGATGAAAAACTGTTTTTT,CASSTGRVDEKLFF
few,TRBV14,-,TRBJ1-1,TGTGCCAGCAGTCCGGGGGGCACTGAAGCTTTCTTT,CASSPGGTEAFF
-,TRBV29-1,-,TRBJ2-3,TGCAGCGTTGACGGAGATAGCACAGATACGCAGTATTTT,CSVDGDSTDTQYF
-,TRBV30,TRBD1,TRBJ2-2,TGTGCCTGCAGGACAGGGCTCTCACCCCGTACCGGGGAGCTGTTTTTT,CACRTGLSPRTGELFF
-,TRBV7-8,-,TRBJ1-1,TGTGCCAGCAGCTTAACCCAGGGGCTCGGGACTGAAGCTTTCTTT,CASSLTQGLGTEAFF
-,TRBV7-8,TRBD2,TRBJ2-6,TGTGCCAGCAGCTTAGCCCGGGGGGGCTTCTCTGGGGCCAACGTCCTGACTTTC,CASSLARGGFSGANVLTF
few,TRBV5-1,-,TRBJ2-5,TGCGCCAGCAGCTACGGTGGCGCGGGGGAGACCCAGTACTTC,CASSYGGAGETQYF
once,TRBV7-8,-,TRBJ1-5,TGTGCCAGCAGCTTAGGAGCAGGGGTAATACGGCAGCCCCAGCATTTT,CASSLGAGVIRQPQHF
few,TRBV30,TRBD2,TRBJ2-3,TGTGCCTGGAGTACAGCGGGGGGCGCAGATACGCAGTATTTT,CAWSTAGGADTQYF
-,TRBV7-2,-,TRBJ1-2,TGTGCCAGCAGCTTACTTGCCGGTCCTTCATCCTATGGCTACACCTTC,CASSLLAGPSSYGYTF
-,TRBV4-2,TRBD2,TRBJ2-5,TGTGCCAGCAGCCAAGGGAATAGCGGGGTTCAAGAGACCCAGTACTTC,CASSQGNSGVQETQYF
-,TRBV4-3,-,TRBJ1-2,TGCGCCAGCAGCCAGGGGCAGGGCCGGTTTCAGGACTACACCTTC,CASSQGQGRFQDYTF
-,TRBV30,-,TRBJ2-7,TGTGCCTGGAGTGTACAGTGGGAGCAGTACTTC,CAWSVQWEQYF
-,TRBV5-1,TRBD1,TRBJ1-2,TGCGCCAGCAGCTGGGGGACAGGGACCCATAACTATGGCTACACCTTC,CASSWGTGTHNYGYTF
-,TRBV28,-,TRBJ1-6,TGTGCCAGCAGGGAGGGTTTGTATAATTCACCCCTCCACTTT,CASREGLYNSPLHF
-,TRBV2,TRBD1,TRBJ2-5,TGTGCCAGCAGTGTCAGGGGGAAGCCGCTTGAGACCCAGTACTTC,CASSVRGKPLETQYF
-,TRBV10-3,TRBD1,TRBJ1-1,TGTGCCATCAGTGAGTCGGACAGGCGCAATGAAGCTTTCTTT,CAISESDRRNEAFF